Shown below are 16 T cell receptor beta chains from a single sample sequenced in a study of cytomegalovirus exposure and HLA in healthy donors. 13 Jbeta primers and 60 Vbeta primers were used for the PCR. Method: immunoSEQ multiplex PCR; TCRdb's copy keeps in-frame clones and lacks some. The sample yields 150,000 to 200,000 clones, 76% seen once. The specimen was PBMCs. The source is a man in his late teens or twenties in good health and CMV-seronegative.

The rearrangement links TRBV5-1 to TRBJ2-4; a weak D match, TRBD2 (6 bases). CDR3 length equals 15 residues. Germline V gene sequence: CDR1 SGHRS, CDR2 YFSETQ. Trimming removed 0 bases at V and 0 bases at J, with 7 bases between. The CDR3 spells CASSLAGVAKNIQYF. Here the CDR3 DNA reads TGCGCCAGCAGCTTGGCGGGAGTAGCCAAAAACATTCAGTACTTC.

The chain links TRBV2 to TRBJ2-5, with 7 bases fitting TRBD1. The J call may be wrong; the DNA end is better matched by TRBJ2-7. This CDR3 contains 15 residues. Germline lookup yields CDR1 SNHLY and CDR2 FYNNEI. The CDR3, as DNA: TGTGCCAGGAGGGACCCGACAGGGAAAGTGGGCGAGCAGTACTTC. This encodes CARRDPTGKVGEQYF.

This chain uses TRBV27 with TRBJ2-4; 7 bases are a match to TRBD2. The CDR3 runs to 16 residues. The V gene's germline CDR1 is MNHEY and CDR2 SMNVEV (reference sequence). Germline trimming cut 8 bases from V and 2 bases from J; bases unmatched to any gene: 12. CDR3 sequence: CASGGGGWYSKNIQYF. CDR3 coding DNA: TGTGCCAGCGGGGGGGGTGGATGGTATTCCAAAAACATTCAGTACTTC.

This sequence joins TRBV5-1 and TRBJ2-3; 13 nucleotides agree with TRBD2. Germline lookup yields CDR1 SGHRS and CDR2 YFSETQ. The CDR3 totals 17 residues. Germline trimming cut 2 bases from V and 3 bases from J; bases unmatched to any gene: 6. DNA for the CDR3: TGCGCCAGCAGCTTCCACCCGGGACTAGCGGGAACAGATACGCAGTATTTT. It specifies CASSFHPGLAGTDTQYF.

CDR3 sequence: CASSPDRGNTDTQYF. The CDR3 bases are TGTGCCAGCAGCCCGGACAGGGGAAACACAGATACGCAGTATTTT. This chain connects TRBV7-9 to TRBJ2-3; TRBD1 matches at 9 bases. This CDR3 has 15 residues. Germline CDR1 reads SEHNR; CDR2 reads FQNEAQ (reference sequence). V trimming: 5 bases; J trimming: 2 bases; junction bases outside the gene matches: 5.

The gene calls are TRBV4-1 and TRBJ2-1, with TRBD2 identical over 8 bases. The germline gives CDR1 MGHRA, CDR2 YSYEKL. This CDR3 spans 16 amino acids. After removal of 3 bases from V and 7 bases from J, the junction contained 11 bases not matched to a gene. The CDR3 DNA reads TGCGCCAGCAGCCATGGGGGACTAGACCCTGCGAATGAGCAGTTCTTC. Its protein is CASSHGGLDPANEQFF.

Only a few counts were recorded for this clone. The J gene is TRBJ1-1, the V gene TRBV7-9; 7 nucleotides agree with TRBD1. Germline V gives CDR1 SEHNR, CDR2 FQNEAQ (reference sequence). The CDR3 contains 15 residues. Trimming removed 2 bases from V and 1 base from J; junction bases left unmatched: 4. The CDR3: CASSLHRGPNTEAFF. Written as DNA, the CDR3 is TGTGCCAGCAGCTTACACAGGGGACCGAACACTGAAGCTTTCTTT.

As concerns this clone: The junction and the germline gene differ at one end; a read error may be behind it. The rearrangement links TRBV9 to TRBJ2-7, with 10 bases lining up with TRBD1. This CDR3 has 13 residues. Germline CDR1 reads SGDLS; CDR2 reads YYNGEE. The CDR3 nucleotides are TGTGCCAGCAGCTCCCGCCCGGACAGGGGGAAATTCTTC. Translating gives CASSSRPDRGKFF.

The V call is TRBV19, the J call TRBJ2-6, with a possible D match to TRBD2 (7 bases). This CDR3 is 20 amino acids long. Germline V gives CDR1 LNHDA, CDR2 SQIVND (reference sequence). V was cut by 3 bases and J by 4 bases, with 25 bases left in between. CDR3 DNA sequence: TGTGCCAGTAGTATTGGGGGGGCGGGACCAAGGGCGCAAGGGGCCAACGTCCTGACTTTC. This encodes CASSIGGAGPRAQGANVLTF.

V usage is TRBV28 and J usage is TRBJ1-5, with D unclear. This CDR3 is built from 12 residues. The V and J ends lost 4 bases and 11 bases respectively, with 12 bases between them. CDR1 and CDR2 from the germline V gene are MDHEN and SYDVKM. The DNA for the CDR3 is TGTGCCAGCAGTTCCGGATTGGCGGCCCAGCATTTT. Its protein product is CASSSGLAAQHF.

In this sample, this clone turned up once. V and J are TRBV6-1 and TRBJ1-4; no firm D call. Between the trimmed V and J ends, which lost 6 bases and 5 bases, there was a span of 7 bases. Germline-derived CDR1 and CDR2 are MNHNS and SASEGT. This CDR3 is 12 amino acids long. The CDR3 sequence: CASRRRNEKLFF. CDR3 DNA sequence: TGTGCCAGCAGACGGAGGAATGAAAAACTGTTTTTT.

The genes are TRBV2 and TRBJ2-1, with a tentative D call TRBD1 (6 bases). The CDR3 spans 13 residues. CDR1 is SNHLY, CDR2 FYNNEI, per germline. V was clipped by 4 bases and J by 7 bases, with 11 bases between them. CDR3 residues: CASSGSTGNEQFF. The CDR3 bases are TGTGCCAGCAGTGGAAGCACAGGGAATGAGCAGTTCTTC. The whole variable domain, filled in from reference TRBV2 and TRBJ2-1, reads EPEVTQTPSHQVTQMGQEVILRCVPISNHLYFYWYRQILGQKVEFLVSFYNNEISEKSEIFDDQFSVERPDGSNFTLKIRSTKLEDSAMYFCASSGSTGNEQFFGPGTRLTVL.

This rearrangement joins TRBV30 to TRBJ1-6, with TRBD1 as a possible D gene (5 bases). CDR1 GTSNPN and CDR2 SVGIG come from the germline V gene (reference sequence). Trimming stripped 0 bases from V and 6 bases from J, with 12 bases between. The CDR3 loop spans 15 amino acids. For the CDR3, the DNA is TGTGCCTGGAGTGTAGGGGCTTCGAGTAATTCACCCCTCCACTTT. It is translated as CAWSVGASSNSPLHF.

This rearrangement joins TRBV2 to TRBJ1-1; no reliable D call. The CDR3 sequence is 15 residues long. The V end lost 6 bases, the J end lost 1 base, and 15 bases lay between the germline ends. Per germline, CDR1 SNHLY and CDR2 FYNNEI. The CDR3 region is CASSDPGFQNTEAFF. DNA for the CDR3: TGTGCCAGCAGCGACCCAGGTTTTCAGAACACTGAAGCTTTCTTT.

The chain is built from TRBV6-1 and TRBJ1-6, with D perhaps matching TRBD1 (5 bases). Germline CDR1 is MNHNS and CDR2 is SASEGT. The CDR3 covers 14 residues. The V gene lost 6 bases and the J gene lost 8 bases, with 14 bases spanning the gap. In nucleotides, the CDR3 is TGTGCCAGCAGCACGACTCAGGGATATTCACCCCTCCACTTT. Its protein is CASSTTQGYSPLHF.

The chain recombines TRBV11-3 with TRBJ2-1, with 8 nucleotides matching TRBD2. There are 15 residues in the CDR3. The germline V gene encodes CDR1 SGHNT and CDR2 YENEEA. The V segment lost 6 bases and the J segment 3 bases; nucleotides outside the gene matches: 7. CDR3 loop: CASSLGRGGYNEQFF. The CDR3 DNA reads TGTGCCAGCAGTCTAGGTCGGGGGGGCTACAATGAGCAGTTCTTC.